This T cell receptor (beta chain) was identified during a study of blood T cell repertoires in COVID-19. The trim removed 4 bases at V and 0 bases at J, leaving 3 bases unmatched. The CDR3 has 15 amino acids. Germline V gene data show CDR1 as LNHDA and CDR2 as SQIVND (reference sequence). Authors' analysis steps: By means of reference gene primer amplification, nucleated cell counts were estimated. TCRdb's copy holds only in-frame clones and misses some; the assay was immunoSEQ multiplex PCR. V and J calls and clone size are those listed in that table; D and trimming were worked out from the DNA. The sample consists of about 80,000 clones, around 82% of them appearing once. Seattle cases were enrolled at active infection and followed longitudinally.

The sequenced sample was peripheral blood. The chain links TRBV19 to TRBJ1-1; 9 nucleotides match TRBD1. The sequence came from a man aged 55 to 70 with COVID-19, enrolled during active disease. The CDR3 spells CASSNRGRVNTEAFF. Written as DNA, the CDR3 is TGTGCCAGTAGTAACAGGGGGCGGGTGAACACTGAAGCTTTCTTT.